This entry is about one TCR beta chain. This entry belongs to a study of blood T cell repertoires in COVID-19. Turning to the study itself: The samples span acute and convalescent COVID-19 from the United States, Italy and Spain. PBMCs, B-cell-depleted T cells, or T cells were the source of the cDNA or gDNA that made up the material.

Seattle patient enrollment occurred during active infection, with longitudinal follow-up thereafter. V lost 5 bases and J lost 2, with 13 bases in between. Per germline, CDR1 SGHTA and CDR2 FQGTGA. The CDR3 is 14 residues long. Data came from immunoSEQ multiplex PCR; TCRdb stores just in-frame clones and leaves some out. This sample carries 250,000 to 350,000 clones, around 85% of them seen once, and the ten largest clones take about 1.5%. The chain combines TRBV7-3 with TRBJ2-7; D perhaps matches TRBD2 (5 bases). Source material: peripheral blood. The source of this sequence is a human donor with COVID-19, enrolled during active disease. The donor label of this sample is uncertain. In nucleotides, the CDR3 is TGTGCCAGCAGCGGCGGACTCCCCCCCTACGAGCAGTACTTC. Its protein is CASSGGLPPYEQYF.